This TCR beta chain came from a study of CD8+ T cells in alopecia areata. The overall study: Treated patients were given oral tofacitinib, which was dosed at 5 to 10 mg twice daily.

RNA extraction and reverse transcription yielded cDNA as sequencing template. This table comes from immunoSEQ multiplex PCR, and its TCRdb copy is limited to in-frame clones, with some not included. The sample contains hundreds of thousands of clones, under 70% of which appear only once. Sorting separated CD4+ and CD8+ T cells out of PBMCs. The sequences come from CD4+ T cells sorted from blood, collected at week 0. The clonotype originates from a human donor with alopecia areata.

The CDR3 nucleotides read TGTGCCAGCAGCTTCGGTTTTGCCGGGGAGCTGTTTTTT. This codes for CASSFGFAGELFF. This chain uses TRBV7-9 with TRBJ2-2; no reliable D call. Looked up from germline, CDR1 is SEHNR and CDR2 is FQNEAQ (reference sequence). The CDR3 length is 13 residues. Trimming removed 3 bases at V and 6 bases at J, with 8 bases between.